The TCR beta chain described here comes from a study of T cells in localized non-small cell lung cancer. Study conclusions and caveats: Appearance in adjacent lung was seen for a median around 60 of the top 100 tumor clones. Uninvolved adjacent lung showed the highest T cell clonality, exceeding tumor. Sequencing, confined to only one tumor region, leaves heterogeneity possible.

V was cut by 5 bases and J by 10 bases, with 20 bases left in between. The germline V gene encodes CDR1 MDHEN and CDR2 SYDVKM. CDR3 size: 15 residues. This clone is a singleton in its sample. Its antigen is not identified. The same CDR3 arises from other DNA sequences in this sample as well. The table came from immunoSEQ multiplex PCR; TCRdb's copy has only in-frame clones and leaves some out. The repertoire consists of 15,000 to 20,000 clones, with roughly 83% occurring once and the leading ten covering around 4.5%. The receptor was isolated from a man aged 40 to 70 with stage I lung adenocarcinoma. The sample here was peripheral blood, taken before any cancer treatment. This chain links TRBV28 with TRBJ1-4, with D maybe TRBD1 (6 bases). CDR3 nucleotides: TGTGCCAGCAGTCTTGGACAGTGGGGGATGAGAAAACTGTTTTTT. Translated: CASSLGQWGMRKLFF.